Sequencing of this T cell receptor (beta chain) was carried out in a study of a mutant IDH1 vaccine in newly diagnosed glioma. The assay was immunoSEQ multiplex PCR, and TCRdb's table has in-frame clones only and misses some. Of roughly 51,000 clones in the sample, roughly 80% were seen once. Worth noting for this clone: Its specificity is not known.

Germline values: CDR1 SGHTA, CDR2 FQGNSA. The junction had 6 bases not matched to a gene; V was cut back by 5 bases and J by 3 bases. The CDR3 has 15 amino acids. Time point in this sample: week 5, during vaccination. What each vaccine dose contained was 300 ug of mutant IDH1 20-mer peptide, accompanied by topical imiquimod. The sequenced sample was PBMCs, obtained from a glioma patient whose treatment included an IDH1 peptide vaccine. The V and J genes are TRBV7-2 and TRBJ1-2, with TRBD1 identical over 10 bases. This TCR came from a woman aged 18-29 years with glioma. Some clones in this sample may be carry-over from other donors' samples. CDR3: CASSRQGARDYGYTF. CDR3 DNA sequence: TGTGCCAGCAGCCGACAGGGGGCGAGGGACTATGGCTACACCTTC.